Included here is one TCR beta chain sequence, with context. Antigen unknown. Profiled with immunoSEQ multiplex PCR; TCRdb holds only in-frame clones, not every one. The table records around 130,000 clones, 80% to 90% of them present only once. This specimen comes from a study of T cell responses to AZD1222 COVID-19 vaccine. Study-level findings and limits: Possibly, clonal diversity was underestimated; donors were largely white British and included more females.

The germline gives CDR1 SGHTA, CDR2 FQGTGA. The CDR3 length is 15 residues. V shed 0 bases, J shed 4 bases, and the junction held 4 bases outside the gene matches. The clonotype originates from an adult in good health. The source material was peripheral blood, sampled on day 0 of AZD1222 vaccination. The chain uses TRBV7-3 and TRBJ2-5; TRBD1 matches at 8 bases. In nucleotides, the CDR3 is TGTGCCAGCAGCTTAACGGGACAGGTTGGAGAGACCCAGTACTTC. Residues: CASSLTGQVGETQYF.